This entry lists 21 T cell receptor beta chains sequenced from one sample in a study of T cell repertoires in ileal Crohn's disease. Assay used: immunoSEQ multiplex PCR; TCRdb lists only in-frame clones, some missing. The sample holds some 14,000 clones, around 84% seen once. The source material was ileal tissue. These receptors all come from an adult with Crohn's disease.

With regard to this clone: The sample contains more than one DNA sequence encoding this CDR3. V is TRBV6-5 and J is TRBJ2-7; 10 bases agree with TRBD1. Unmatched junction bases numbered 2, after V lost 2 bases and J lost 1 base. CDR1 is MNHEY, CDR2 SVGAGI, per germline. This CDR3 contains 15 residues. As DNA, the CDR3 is TGTGCCAGCAGTTACGCGGGACAGGGGTCCTACGAGCAGTACTTC. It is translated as CASSYAGQGSYEQYF.

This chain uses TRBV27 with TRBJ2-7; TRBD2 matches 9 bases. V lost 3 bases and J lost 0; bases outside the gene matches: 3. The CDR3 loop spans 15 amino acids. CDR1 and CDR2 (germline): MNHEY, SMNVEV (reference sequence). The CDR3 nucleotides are TGTGCCAGCAGTTTTAGCGGGGGTTACTCCTACGAGCAGTACTTC. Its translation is CASSFSGGYSYEQYF.

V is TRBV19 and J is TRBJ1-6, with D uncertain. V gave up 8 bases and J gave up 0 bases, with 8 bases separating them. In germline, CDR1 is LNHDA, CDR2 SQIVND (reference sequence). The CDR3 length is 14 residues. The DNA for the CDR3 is TGTGCCAGTGTTGGGAGCTCCTATAATTCACCCCTCCACTTT. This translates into CASVGSSYNSPLHF. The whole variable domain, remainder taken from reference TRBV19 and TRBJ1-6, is DGGITQSPKYLFRKEGQNVTLSCEQNLNHDAMYWYRQDPGQGLRLIYYSQIVNDFQKGDIAEGYSVSREKKESFPLTVTSAQKNPTAFYLCASVGSSYNSPLHFGNGTRLTVT.

CDR3 bases: TGTGCCAGCAGCCTTTTTGGTAGCGGCTACGAGCAGTACTTC. Protein product: CASSLFGSGYEQYF. This chain connects TRBV7-2 to TRBJ2-7; D possibly corresponds to TRBD2 (6 bases). Germline CDR1 is SGHTA and CDR2 is FQGNSA. Trimming took off 5 bases at V and 3 bases at J, with 14 bases between the two ends. This CDR3 is 14 amino acids long.

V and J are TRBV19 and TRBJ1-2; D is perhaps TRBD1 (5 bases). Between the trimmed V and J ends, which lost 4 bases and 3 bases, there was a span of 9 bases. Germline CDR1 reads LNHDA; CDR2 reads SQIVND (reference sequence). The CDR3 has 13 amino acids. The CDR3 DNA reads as TGTGCCAGTAGTAGCGACAGAGACTATGGCTACACCTTC. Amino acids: CASSSDRDYGYTF.

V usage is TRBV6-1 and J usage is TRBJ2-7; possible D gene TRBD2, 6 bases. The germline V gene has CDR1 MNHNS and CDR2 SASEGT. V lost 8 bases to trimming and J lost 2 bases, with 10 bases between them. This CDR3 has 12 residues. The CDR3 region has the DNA TGTGCCAGCTTCGGCGGGACCTACGAGCAGTACTTC. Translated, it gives CASFGGTYEQYF.

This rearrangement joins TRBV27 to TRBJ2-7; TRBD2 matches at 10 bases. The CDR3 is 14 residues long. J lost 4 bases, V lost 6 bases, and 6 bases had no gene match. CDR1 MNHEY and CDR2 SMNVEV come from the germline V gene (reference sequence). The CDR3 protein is CASRRAGGRYEQYF. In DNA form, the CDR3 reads TGTGCCAGCAGGAGAGCGGGGGGGAGGTACGAGCAGTACTTC.

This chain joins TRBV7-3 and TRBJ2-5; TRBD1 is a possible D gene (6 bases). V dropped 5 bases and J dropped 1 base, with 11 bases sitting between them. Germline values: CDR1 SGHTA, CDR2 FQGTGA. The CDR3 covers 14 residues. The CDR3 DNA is TGTGCCAGCAGCCCCACAGGGCTCCAAGAGACCCAGTACTTC. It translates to CASSPTGLQETQYF.

CDR3 DNA sequence: TGTGCCAGCCTTGGGGCAGCCCCTCCCTACGAGCAGTACTTC. Protein sequence: CASLGAAPPYEQYF. The rearrangement links TRBV28 to TRBJ2-7; D may be TRBD1 (5 bases). V shed 8 bases and J shed 2 bases, with 16 bases lying between them. The CDR3 is 14 residues long. The germline V gene has CDR1 MDHEN and CDR2 SYDVKM.

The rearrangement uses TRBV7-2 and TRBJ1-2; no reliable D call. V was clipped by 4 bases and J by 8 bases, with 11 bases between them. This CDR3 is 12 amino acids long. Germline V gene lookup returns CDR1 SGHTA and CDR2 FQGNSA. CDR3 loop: CASSSYSGGYTF. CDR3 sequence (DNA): TGTGCCAGCAGCTCCTACAGCGGGGGCTACACCTTC.

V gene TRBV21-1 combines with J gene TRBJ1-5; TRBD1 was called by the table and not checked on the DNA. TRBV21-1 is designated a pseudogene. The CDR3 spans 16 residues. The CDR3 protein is CASSKAHQGSDQPQHF. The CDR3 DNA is TGTGCCAGCAGCAAAGCGCATCAGGGGTCGGATCAGCCCCAGCATTTT.

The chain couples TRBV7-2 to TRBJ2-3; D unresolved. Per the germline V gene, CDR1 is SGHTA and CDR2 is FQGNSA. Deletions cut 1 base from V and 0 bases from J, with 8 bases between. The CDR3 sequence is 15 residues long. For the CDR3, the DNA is TGTGCCAGCAGCTTAGTACTACCTAGCACAGATACGCAGTATTTT. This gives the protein CASSLVLPSTDTQYF.

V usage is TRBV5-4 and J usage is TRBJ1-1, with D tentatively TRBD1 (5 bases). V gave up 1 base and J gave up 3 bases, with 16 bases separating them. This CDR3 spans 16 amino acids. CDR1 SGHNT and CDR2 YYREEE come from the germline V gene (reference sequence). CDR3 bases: TGTGCCAGCAGCTTGCCCGGGGGGTCGGAGGACACTGAAGCTTTCTTT. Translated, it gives CASSLPGGSEDTEAFF. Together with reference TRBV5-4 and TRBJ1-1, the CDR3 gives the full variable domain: ETGVTQSPTHLIKTRGQQVTLRCSSQSGHNTVSWYQQALGQGPQFIFQYYREEENGRGNFPPRFSGLQFPNYSSELNVNALELDDSALYLCASSLPGGSEDTEAFFGQGTRLTVV.

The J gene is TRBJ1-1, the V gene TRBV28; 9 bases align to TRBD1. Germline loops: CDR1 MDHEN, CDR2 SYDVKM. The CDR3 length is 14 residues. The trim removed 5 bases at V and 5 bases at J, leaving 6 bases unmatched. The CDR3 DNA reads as TGTGCCAGCAGTCTTGGACAGGGGAGGACTGAAGCTTTCTTT. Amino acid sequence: CASSLGQGRTEAFF.

The CDR3 coding sequence is TGTGCCAGCAGCCCTGCGGGACAGGGTAAAAAACTGTTTTTT. Protein product: CASSPAGQGKKLFF. This sequence joins TRBV28 and TRBJ1-4; 9 bases align to TRBD1. Germline CDR1 reads MDHEN; CDR2 reads SYDVKM. CDR3 length: 14 amino acids. J gave up 9 bases and V 6 bases, and 8 bases lay outside the gene matches.

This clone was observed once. The CDR3 here is CASVEGTIYNEQFF. For the CDR3, the DNA is TGTGCCAGCGTCGAGGGGACTATCTACAATGAGCAGTTCTTC. The chain carries TRBV2 and TRBJ2-1, with TRBD2 identical over 7 bases. The CDR3 sequence is 14 residues long. After removal of 8 bases from V and 3 bases from J, the junction contained 7 bases not matched to a gene. CDR1 and CDR2 from the germline V gene are SNHLY and FYNNEI. The variable domain in full, with the rest retrieved from reference TRBV2 and TRBJ2-1, is EPEVTQTPSHQVTQMGQEVILRCVPISNHLYFYWYRQILGQKVEFLVSFYNNEISEKSEIFDDQFSVERPDGSNFTLKIRSTKLEDSAMYFCASVEGTIYNEQFFGPGTRLTVL.

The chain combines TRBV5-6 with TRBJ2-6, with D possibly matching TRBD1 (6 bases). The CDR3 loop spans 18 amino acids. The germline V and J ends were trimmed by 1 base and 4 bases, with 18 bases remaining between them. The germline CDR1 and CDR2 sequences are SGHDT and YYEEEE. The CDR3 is CASSLTEGVLLGANVLTF. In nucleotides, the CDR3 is TGTGCCAGCAGCTTGACAGAGGGGGTACTCTTAGGGGCCAACGTCCTGACTTTC.

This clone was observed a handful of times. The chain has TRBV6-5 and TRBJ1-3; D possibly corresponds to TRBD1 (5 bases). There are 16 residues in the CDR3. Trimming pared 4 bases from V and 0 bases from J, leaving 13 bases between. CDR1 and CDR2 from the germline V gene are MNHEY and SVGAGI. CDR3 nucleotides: TGTGCCAGCAGTTCCGGGGGTACCAGCTCTGGAAACACCATATATTTT. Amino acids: CASSSGGTSSGNTIYF.

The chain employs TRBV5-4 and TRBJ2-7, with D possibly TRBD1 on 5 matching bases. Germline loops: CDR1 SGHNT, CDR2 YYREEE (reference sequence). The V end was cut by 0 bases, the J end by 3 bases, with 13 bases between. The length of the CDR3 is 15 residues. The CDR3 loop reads CASSLVGVKNYEQYF. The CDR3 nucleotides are TGTGCCAGCAGCTTGGTAGGGGTGAAAAACTACGAGCAGTACTTC.

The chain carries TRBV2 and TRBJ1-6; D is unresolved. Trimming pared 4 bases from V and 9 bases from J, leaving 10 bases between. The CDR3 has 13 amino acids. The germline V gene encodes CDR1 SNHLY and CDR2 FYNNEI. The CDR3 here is CASSGERGSPLHF. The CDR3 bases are TGTGCCAGCAGTGGGGAGCGCGGTTCACCCCTCCACTTT.

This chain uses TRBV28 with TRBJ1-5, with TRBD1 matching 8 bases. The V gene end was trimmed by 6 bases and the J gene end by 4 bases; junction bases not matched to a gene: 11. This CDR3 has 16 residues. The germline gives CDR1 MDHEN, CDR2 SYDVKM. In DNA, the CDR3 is TGTGCCAGCAGACCCCAGGGGGCAGTCGGGAATCAGCCCCAGCATTTT. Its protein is CASRPQGAVGNQPQHF.